These 28 T cell receptor beta chains share one sample of origin, sequenced in a study of T cells in Graves' hyperthyroidism and ophthalmopathy. Researchers amplified the TCR beta CDR3 regions from RNA transcripts. In the first-round RT-PCR of the TCR CDR3, the HTBI primer set was used. Each CDR3 protein is one row after TCRdb ran MiXCR on the multiplex PCR reads. The repertoire holds roughly 530,000 distinct CDR3 sequences, with roughly 18% as singletons. Sequenced: blood. These TCRs come from a woman aged 18 to 35 with Graves' ophthalmopathy.

This clonotype was counted between two and nine times. V usage is TRBV7-2 and J usage is TRBJ2-7, with 7 bases lining up with TRBD1. The CDR3 covers 14 residues. Looked up from germline, CDR1 is SGHTA and CDR2 is FQGNSA. V lost 5 bases and J lost 2; bases outside the gene matches: 6. DNA of the CDR3: TGTGCCAGCAGCACCAAGGGGGCAACCTACGAGCAGTACTTC. Its translation is CASSTKGATYEQYF.

The sample holds a few counts of this clonotype. The chain combines TRBV18 with TRBJ1-1; 7 nucleotides agree with TRBD1. The V gene's germline CDR1 is KGHSH and CDR2 LQKENI. The CDR3 consists of 13 residues. The junction had 6 bases not matched to a gene; V was cut back by 5 bases and J by 6 bases. CDR3 DNA sequence: TGTGCCAGCTCAACCACAGGGGCCTCTGAAGCTTTCTTT. Translated: CASSTTGASEAFF.

This clonotype was detected ten times or more. The chain combines TRBV7-2 with TRBJ2-7; 8 bases match TRBD2. The CDR3 runs 15 residues. CDR1 and CDR2 (germline): SGHTA, FQGNSA. Trimming took 5 bases from V and 5 from J; bases not matched to a gene: 11. The CDR3 region is CASSLTGTRYHEQYF. The CDR3 DNA follows: TGTGCCAGCAGCCTTACCGGGACTAGATATCACGAGCAGTACTTC.

This clonotype came up many times. The rearrangement joins TRBV5-5 to TRBJ2-7; D possibly corresponds to TRBD2 (6 bases). CDR1 is SGHKS and CDR2 is YYEKEE in the germline V gene (reference sequence). The V and J ends lost 3 bases and 7 bases respectively, with 14 bases between them. The CDR3 spans 13 residues. CDR3 residues: CASSSGLPREQYF. In DNA form, the CDR3 reads TGTGCCAGCAGCTCCGGACTACCTCGTGAGCAGTACTTC.

The J gene is TRBJ2-2, the V gene TRBV9; 12 bases are a match to TRBD2. Germline loops: CDR1 SGDLS, CDR2 YYNGEE. The CDR3 is 19 amino acids. V lost 0 bases and J lost 3; bases outside the gene matches: 9. CDR3 DNA sequence: TGTGCCAGCAGCGTAGGCTCGTTGGGGACTAGCGGGCACACCGGGGAGCTGTTTTTT. Amino acid sequence: CASSVGSLGTSGHTGELFF. Using reference TRBV9 and TRBJ2-2 for the parts outside the CDR3, the full variable domain is DSGVTQTPKHLITATGQRVTLRCSPRSGDLSVYWYQQSLDQGLQFLIQYYNGEERAKGNILERFSAQQFPDLHSELNLSSLELGDSALYFCASSVGSLGTSGHTGELFFGEGSRLTVL.

This clonotype came up many times. The rearrangement links TRBV30 to TRBJ2-7; either TRBD1 or TRBD2 may supply D (5 bases each). CDR3 length equals 11 residues. Deletions cut 1 base from V and 8 bases from J, with 9 bases between. Germline V CDR1 and CDR2: GTSNPN, SVGIG (reference sequence). The CDR3 is CAWSGGSQQYF. CDR3 nucleotide sequence: TGTGCCTGGAGTGGGGGGAGCCAGCAGTACTTC.

This clonotype was counted ten times or more. V is TRBV25-1 and J is TRBJ1-1; D gene uncertain. Germline V gives CDR1 MGHDK, CDR2 SYGVNS. This CDR3 is built from 13 residues. Trimming removed 4 bases from V and 5 bases from J, with 11 bases in between. As DNA, the CDR3 is TGTGCCAGCAGTGTAGGAGGACTAACTGAAGCTTTCTTT. Translation: CASSVGGLTEAFF.

In this sample, this clonotype turned up a few times. The V and J genes are TRBV5-4 and TRBJ2-3; 7 nucleotides match TRBD1. The CDR3 is made up of 12 amino acids. CDR1 is SGHNT and CDR2 is YYREEE in the germline V gene (reference sequence). V dropped 6 bases and J dropped 12; count of bases not matched to a gene: 10. The CDR3 region has the DNA TGTGCCAGCACCCACGGACAGGATTTACAGTATTTT. This encodes CASTHGQDLQYF.

There are a few counts of this clonotype. The chain joins TRBV18 to TRBJ2-2, with 7 bases identical to TRBD2. V lost 6 bases, J lost 1 base, and 11 bases stayed unmatched. The CDR3 totals 17 residues. Germline V CDR1 and CDR2: KGHSH, LQKENI. CDR3 coding DNA: TGTGCCAGCTCCCCTCCGTTAAGGGAGGGGAACACCGGGGAGCTGTTTTTT. Translation gives CASSPPLREGNTGELFF. Drawing the rest from reference TRBV18 and TRBJ2-2, the complete variable domain is NAGVMQNPRHLVRRRGQEARLRCSPMKGHSHVYWYRQLPEEGLKFMVYLQKENIIDESGMPKERFSAEFPKEGPSILRIQQVVRGDSAAYFCASSPPLREGNTGELFFGEGSRLTVL.

This clonotype was counted at least ten times. The V call is TRBV2, the J call TRBJ2-3, with TRBD2 matching 9 bases. CDR1 SNHLY and CDR2 FYNNEI come from the germline V gene. The CDR3 loop spans 16 amino acids. V gave up 4 bases and J gave up 6 bases; unmatched junction bases: 11. The CDR3 is CASSVLAGFSGDTQYF. The DNA of the CDR3 is TGTGCCAGCAGTGTGCTAGCGGGGTTTAGCGGGGATACGCAGTATTTT.

Only a few counts were recorded for this clonotype. The rearrangement uses TRBV10-3 and TRBJ2-3; the match to TRBD2 covers 8 bases. The junction had 10 bases not matched to a gene; V was cut back by 8 bases and J by 3 bases. CDR3 size: 15 residues. Germline-derived CDR1 and CDR2 are ENHRY and SYGVKD. The CDR3 reads CAIGGAGAGTDTQYF. The CDR3 DNA reads as TGTGCCATCGGGGGAGCGGGAGCCGGTACAGATACGCAGTATTTT.

This clonotype has at least ten counts. The rearrangement uses TRBV3-1 and TRBJ2-5; the match to TRBD2 covers 13 bases. This CDR3 has 17 amino acids. Germline-derived CDR1 and CDR2 are LGHDT and YNNKEL (reference sequence). Trimming took 1 base from V and 3 from J; bases not matched to a gene: 5. DNA of the CDR3: TGTGCCAGCAGCCAAGGAACCGGGACTAGCGGGGAAGAGACCCAGTACTTC. Amino acid sequence: CASSQGTGTSGEETQYF.

On this clonotype itself: Since a much larger clone is just one base distant, this may be a read error. The chain is built from TRBV20-1 and TRBJ2-5; TRBD1 matches at 8 bases. The CDR3 totals 15 residues. CDR1 DFQATT and CDR2 SNEGSKA come from the germline V gene (reference sequence). The V segment lost 5 bases and the J segment 5 bases; nucleotides outside the gene matches: 13. CDR3 residues: CSAPQPGRGLETQYF. DNA for the CDR3: TGCAGTGCTCCCCAGCCTGGCAGGGGGCTGGAGACCCAGTACTTC.

This chain links TRBV7-9 with TRBJ2-5; no reliable D call. The CDR3 loop spans 17 amino acids. V gave up 5 bases and J gave up 1 base, with 20 bases separating them. CDR1 is SEHNR and CDR2 is FQNEAQ in the germline V gene (reference sequence). The CDR3 reads CASSHPSPYSAQETQYF. CDR3 nucleotide sequence: TGTGCCAGCAGCCACCCCAGTCCGTATTCTGCCCAAGAGACCCAGTACTTC.

This clonotype was seen a handful of times. The chain employs TRBV24-1 and TRBJ1-4; 10 nucleotides match TRBD1. With 3 bases clipped from V and 7 bases from J, the junction kept 4 bases outside the gene matches. The CDR3 loop spans 15 amino acids. Germline V gene sequence: CDR1 KGHDR, CDR2 SFDVKD. In nucleotides, the CDR3 is TGTGCCACCAGTGATACCGGGACAGGGGCTGAAAAACTGTTTTTT. The encoded protein is CATSDTGTGAEKLFF.

At least ten counts were recorded for this clonotype. The rearrangement links TRBV7-2 to TRBJ2-1; 9 nucleotides match TRBD1. The ends lost 5 bases at V and 7 bases at J; junction bases unmatched: 9. This CDR3 comprises 15 residues. The germline V gene encodes CDR1 SGHTA and CDR2 FQGNSA. The CDR3 loop reads CASSPEGQGYNEQFF. CDR3 DNA sequence: TGTGCCAGCAGCCCGGAGGGACAGGGCTATAATGAGCAGTTCTTC.

Ten or more counts support this clonotype. J is TRBJ2-2 and V is TRBV28; TRBD2 agrees at 9 bases. After removal of 7 bases from V and 1 base from J, the junction contained 7 bases not matched to a gene. The CDR3 spans 16 residues. Looked up from germline, CDR1 is MDHEN and CDR2 is SYDVKM. CDR3 amino acids: CASKTVAGVNTGELFF. DNA of the CDR3: TGTGCCAGCAAAACGGTAGCGGGGGTGAACACCGGGGAGCTGTTTTTT.

This clonotype was detected only a few times. The rearrangement links TRBV15 to TRBJ2-1, with unresolved D. The length of the CDR3 is 12 residues. The V and J ends lost 5 bases and 6 bases respectively, with 8 bases between them. Per germline, CDR1 LNHNV and CDR2 YYDKDF (reference sequence). In DNA, the CDR3 is TGTGCCACCAGCTCCGTTTCCAATGAGCAGTTCTTC. It codes for CATSSVSNEQFF.

The table lists this clonotype with many counts. The chain has TRBV6-1 and TRBJ2-1; 12 bases align to TRBD2. Germline lookup yields CDR1 MNHNS and CDR2 SASEGT. The CDR3 contains 20 residues. Trimming took 4 bases from V and 4 from J; bases not matched to a gene: 17. CDR3: CASSGVPRPGTSGFYNEQFF. The CDR3 DNA reads TGTGCCAGCAGTGGAGTACCGCGTCCCGGGACTAGCGGGTTTTACAATGAGCAGTTCTTC.

The J gene is TRBJ1-3, the V gene TRBV6-1, with D unresolved. This CDR3 is built from 15 residues. The germline V gene has CDR1 MNHNS and CDR2 SASEGT. The V end lost 6 bases, the J end lost 3 bases, and 15 bases lay between the germline ends. The DNA for the CDR3 is TGTGCCAGCAGGTCCTTCGGCGCGGTTGGAAACACCATATATTTT. It specifies CASRSFGAVGNTIYF.

This clonotype came up many times. The CDR3 loop reads CAISEKSGAGGGYGYTF. The CDR3 coding sequence is TGTGCCATCAGTGAGAAGTCAGGGGCCGGTGGGGGCTATGGCTACACCTTC. The chain couples TRBV10-3 to TRBJ1-2, with D possibly matching TRBD1 (6 bases). The germline V and J ends were trimmed by 2 bases and 4 bases, with 20 bases remaining between them. Germline lookup yields CDR1 ENHRY and CDR2 SYGVKD. The CDR3 runs 17 residues.

This clonotype was recorded many times. The V gene is TRBV28, the J gene TRBJ1-5; a possible D gene is TRBD1 (5 bases). V was trimmed by 7 bases and J by 0 bases, leaving 13 bases between them. Germline V lookup: CDR1 MDHEN, CDR2 SYDVKM. The CDR3 spans 15 residues. The CDR3 is CASTGTKNSNQPQHF. The CDR3 bases are TGTGCCAGCACCGGGACTAAGAATAGCAATCAGCCCCAGCATTTT.

J is TRBJ1-2 and V is TRBV27, with 8 positions matching TRBD1. The CDR3 extends over 20 amino acids. From germline, CDR1 is MNHEY and CDR2 SMNVEV (reference sequence). J gave up 5 bases and V 4 bases, and 24 bases lay outside the gene matches. The CDR3 sequence is CASSSRRQGIPSVSAYGYTF. The CDR3 nucleotides read TGTGCCAGCAGTTCACGAAGACAGGGGATCCCTTCGGTTTCGGCATATGGCTACACCTTC.

J is TRBJ2-3 and V is TRBV20-1, with D perhaps TRBD1 (5 bases). V lost 0 bases, J lost 1 base, and 11 bases lay in between. The CDR3 extends over 15 amino acids. Germline V gene data show CDR1 as DFQATT and CDR2 as SNEGSKA (reference sequence). The CDR3 region is CSAREWGAGTDTQYF. CDR3 bases: TGCAGTGCTAGAGAGTGGGGCGCGGGCACAGATACGCAGTATTTT.

The chain links TRBV27 to TRBJ2-4; no definite D call. V lost 3 bases and J 15 bases, leaving 6 bases between the germline ends. Germline CDR1 and CDR2: MNHEY and SMNVEV (reference sequence). The CDR3 loop spans 9 amino acids. CDR3 DNA: TGTGCCAGCAGTTTTAAATCGTACTTC. Amino acids: CASSFKSYF.

This clonotype has a count of ten or more. The chain couples TRBV5-1 to TRBJ1-1; D possibly corresponds to TRBD1 (5 bases). The CDR3 contains 15 residues. The V end lost 1 base, the J end lost 4 bases, and 14 bases lay between the germline ends. CDR1 is SGHRS and CDR2 is YFSETQ in the germline V gene. As DNA, the CDR3 is TGCGCCAGCAGCTTGCAGGGTGGTGTACGCACTGAAGCTTTCTTT. It specifies CASSLQGGVRTEAFF.

This clonotype has a count of ten or more. This chain connects TRBV28 to TRBJ2-3; 9 bases match TRBD1. CDR1 and CDR2 (germline): MDHEN, SYDVKM. The length of the CDR3 is 15 residues. V lost 4 bases to trimming and J lost 1 base; unmatched junction nucleotides: 3. CDR3 amino acids: CASSYRDRGTDTQYF. The DNA of the CDR3 is TGTGCCAGCAGTTACCGGGACAGGGGCACAGATACGCAGTATTTT.

The table lists this clonotype with many counts. The chain couples TRBV2 to TRBJ2-1; TRBD2 is a possible D gene (5 bases). Germline lookup yields CDR1 SNHLY and CDR2 FYNNEI. V shed 3 bases and J shed 0 bases, with 9 bases lying between them. This CDR3 has 15 residues. The CDR3 is CASSDRRNSYNEQFF. The CDR3 DNA reads TGTGCCAGCAGTGATAGGAGGAACTCCTACAATGAGCAGTTCTTC.